This TCR beta chain is drawn from a study of shared clonotypes between healthy human individuals (TCRdb year 2020). Study-wide context: A few men and two women, aged 18 to 49 years, made up the cohort. The study deeply sequenced blood TCR repertoires of about 5 healthy adults to estimate repertoire size and the extent of clonotype sharing between individuals. Different laboratories and diverse techniques were used to prepare libraries and sequence TCR repertoires, to increase sequencing depth and limit assay-specific biases. Leukapheresis yielded between about 0.9 and 9 billion PBMCs per donor. On the study overall, not on this receptor specifically: Because the study included a small number of donors, the genetic and exposure-history diversity represented was limited. Pairwise subsampling led to the expectation that sequencing depth would affect the degree of clonotype sharing among donors. Only blood was sampled, and tissue TCR repertoires likely differ from those in blood.

The germline V gene supplies CDR1 MNHEY and CDR2 SVGAGI. The CDR3 runs 13 amino acids, cysteine and phenylalanine included. CDR3 DNA is the only sequence kept; it has 39 bases, read in frame from the first base. The germline ends are 6 bases apart after V is trimmed by 2 bases and J by 1 base. Donors were healthy HIV-negative adults with no recently reported acute infections or vaccinations. Only Caucasian adults living in Nashville, Tennessee, USA were represented among the donors. For unsorted samples, some 90 million PBMCs were counted, and genomic DNA was extracted using the QIAamp DNA Blood Mini kit. Blood was obtained by leukapheresis, after which PBMCs were separated by Ficoll-Histopaque density gradient centrifugation and cryopreserved in liquid nitrogen vapor phase. Using the deep immunoSEQ assay, TCR CDR3 regions were amplified from genomic DNA by multiplex PCR. Extracted genomic DNA from each cell subset was distributed evenly across all wells of several immunoSEQ 96-well plates, and each plate was treated as a replicate. For unsorted PBMC, around 300 ng genomic DNA, equal to 25,000 to 35,000 T cell genomes, was loaded into each replicate PCR. Genomic DNA from unsorted PBMC was sequenced over ten immunoSEQ deep assay plates. Purified libraries were quantified with a Qubit 3.0 fluorometer, sized on a Bioanalyzer 2100, and re-quantified with the KAPA Library Quantification kit. Each immunoSEQ 96-well plate was sequenced on its own single-read 150-cycle Illumina NextSeq 550 flow cell. Under the source paper's analysis protocol: Because the immunoSEQ output included only junctional sequences and no quality scores, the filtering could not be the same as the filtering used for full-length reads. To assign V/J genes and CDR3, sequences were annotated against IMGT germline references using PyIR, a Python wrapper for IgBLAST v1.9. Any read was removed if the V/J assignment was weak (E-value above 1e-6), the CDR3 was missing, or the read contained stop codons, out-of-frame junctions, or ambiguous translated residues. A V3J clonotype was defined by an identical inferred V gene, J gene, and CDR3 amino acid sequence. Percentage overlap between repertoires was computed as shared unique clonotypes divided by the size of the smaller repertoire. Repertoire richness was assessed with RTK rarefaction, the Chao1 estimator, and Recon v2.1 estimates of unobserved clonotypes. TCRdb took this table from immuneACCESS and kept in-frame rearrangements with V and J called. Such tables lack part of the clones; where checked against another copy, unresolved V genes explain under half of the gap, and the rest is unexplained. Clonal size and the V and J genes are those of that table, whereas D and trimming came from the DNA. The sample has some 490,000 clones on record, more than 75% of them singletons. About 11% of the sample comes from the top ten.

Note on this clone: Its antigen remains undetermined. Base-call qualities are not available, and no considerably larger clone is one nucleotide away.

The TCR sequence derives from a woman aged 40 to 55 in good health. Some clones in this sample may be carry-over from other donors' samples. The chain joins TRBV6-5 to TRBJ2-7; the D segment cannot be called with confidence. The sequencing input was PBMCs. CDR3 region: CASSYPASYEQYF. The base sequence is TGTGCCAGCAGTTACCCAGCGTCCTACGAGCAGTACTTC.